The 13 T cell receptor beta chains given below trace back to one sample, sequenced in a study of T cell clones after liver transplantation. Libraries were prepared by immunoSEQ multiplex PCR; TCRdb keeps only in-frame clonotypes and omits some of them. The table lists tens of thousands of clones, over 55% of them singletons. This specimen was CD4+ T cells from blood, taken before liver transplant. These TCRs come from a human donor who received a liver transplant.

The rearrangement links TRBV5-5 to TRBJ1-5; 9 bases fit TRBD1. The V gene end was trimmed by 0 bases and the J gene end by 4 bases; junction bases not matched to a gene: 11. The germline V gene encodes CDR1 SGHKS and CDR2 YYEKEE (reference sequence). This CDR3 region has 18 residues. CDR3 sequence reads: CASSLGPVQGAGNQPQHF. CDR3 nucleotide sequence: TGTGCCAGCAGCTTGGGTCCGGTACAGGGGGCAGGAAATCAGCCCCAGCATTTT. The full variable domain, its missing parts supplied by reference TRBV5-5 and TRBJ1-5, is DAGVTQSPTHLIKTRGQQVTLRCSPISGHKSVSWYQQVLGQGPQFIFQYYEKEERGRGNFPDRFSARQFPNYSSELNVNALLLGDSALYLCASSLGPVQGAGNQPQHFGDGTRLSIL.

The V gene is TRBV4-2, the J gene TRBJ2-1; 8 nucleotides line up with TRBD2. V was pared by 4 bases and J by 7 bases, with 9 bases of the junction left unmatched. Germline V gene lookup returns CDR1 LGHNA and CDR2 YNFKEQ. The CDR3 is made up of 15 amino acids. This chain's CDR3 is CASSPRGTRINEQFF. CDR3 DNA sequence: TGTGCCAGCAGCCCCCGGGGGACTAGGATAAATGAGCAGTTCTTC.

As DNA, the CDR3 is TGTGCCAGCAGTACAAGTTGGCAGAACTATGGCTACACCTTC. This codes for CASSTSWQNYGYTF. This rearrangement joins TRBV28 to TRBJ1-2; D uncertain. The CDR3 is made up of 14 amino acids. V lost 5 bases and J lost 2, with 12 bases in between. The V gene's germline CDR1 is MDHEN and CDR2 SYDVKM.

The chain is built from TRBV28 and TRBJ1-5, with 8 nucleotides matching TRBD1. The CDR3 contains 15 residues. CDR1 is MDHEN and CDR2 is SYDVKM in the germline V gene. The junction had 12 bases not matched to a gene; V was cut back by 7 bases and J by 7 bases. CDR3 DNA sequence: TGTGCCAGCAAGAAAAGTCAGGGGGCTGGACAGCCCCAGCATTTT. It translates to CASKKSQGAGQPQHF.

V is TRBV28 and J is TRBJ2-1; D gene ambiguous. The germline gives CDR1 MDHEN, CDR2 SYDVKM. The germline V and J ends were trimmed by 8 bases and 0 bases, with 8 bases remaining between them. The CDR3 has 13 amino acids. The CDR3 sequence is CASLRSSYNEQFF. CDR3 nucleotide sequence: TGTGCCAGCCTTCGGAGCTCCTACAATGAGCAGTTCTTC.

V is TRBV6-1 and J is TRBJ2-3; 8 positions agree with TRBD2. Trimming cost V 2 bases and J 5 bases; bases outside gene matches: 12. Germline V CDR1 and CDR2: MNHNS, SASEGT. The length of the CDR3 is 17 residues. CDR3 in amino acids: CASSERIRAGAKDTQYF. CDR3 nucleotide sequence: TGTGCCAGCAGTGAAAGAATAAGAGCGGGGGCTAAAGATACGCAGTATTTT.

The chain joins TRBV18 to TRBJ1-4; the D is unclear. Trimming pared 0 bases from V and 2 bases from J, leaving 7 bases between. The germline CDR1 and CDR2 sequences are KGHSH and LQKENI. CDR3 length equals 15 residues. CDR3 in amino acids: CASSPPSGTNEKLFF. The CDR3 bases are TGTGCCAGCTCACCACCTTCGGGGACTAATGAAAAACTGTTTTTT.

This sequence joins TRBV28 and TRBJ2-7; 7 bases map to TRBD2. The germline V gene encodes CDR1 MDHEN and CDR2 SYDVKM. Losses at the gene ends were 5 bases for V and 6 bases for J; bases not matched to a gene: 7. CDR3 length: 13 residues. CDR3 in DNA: TGTGCCAGCAGTCCGGGGGGAGCAGCCGAGCAGTACTTC. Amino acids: CASSPGGAAEQYF.

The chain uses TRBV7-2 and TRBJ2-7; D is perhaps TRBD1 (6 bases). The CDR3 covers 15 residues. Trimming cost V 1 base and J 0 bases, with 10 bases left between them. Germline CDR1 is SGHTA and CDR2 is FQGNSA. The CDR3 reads CASSLEGGYSYEQYF. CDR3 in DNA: TGTGCCAGCAGCTTAGAAGGGGGATACTCCTACGAGCAGTACTTC.

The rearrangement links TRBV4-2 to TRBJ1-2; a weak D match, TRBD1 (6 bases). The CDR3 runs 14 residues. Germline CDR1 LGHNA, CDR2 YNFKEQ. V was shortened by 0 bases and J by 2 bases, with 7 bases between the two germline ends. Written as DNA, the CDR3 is TGTGCCAGCAGCCAAGATACAGGGAACTATGGCTACACCTTC. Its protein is CASSQDTGNYGYTF.

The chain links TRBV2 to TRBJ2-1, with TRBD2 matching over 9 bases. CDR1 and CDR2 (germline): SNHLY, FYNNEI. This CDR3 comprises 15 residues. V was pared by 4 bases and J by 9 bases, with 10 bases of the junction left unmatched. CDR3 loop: CASSGYSGGTGEQFF. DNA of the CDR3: TGTGCCAGCAGTGGGTATAGCGGGGGAACGGGTGAGCAGTTCTTC. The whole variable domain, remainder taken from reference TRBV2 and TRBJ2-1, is EPEVTQTPSHQVTQMGQEVILRCVPISNHLYFYWYRQILGQKVEFLVSFYNNEISEKSEIFDDQFSVERPDGSNFTLKIRSTKLEDSAMYFCASSGYSGGTGEQFFGPGTRLTVL.

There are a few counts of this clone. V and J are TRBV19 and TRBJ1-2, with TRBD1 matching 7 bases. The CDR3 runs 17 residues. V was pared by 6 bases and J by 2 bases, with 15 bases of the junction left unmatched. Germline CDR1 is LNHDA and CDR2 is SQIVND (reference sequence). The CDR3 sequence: CASRFTPGTASNYGYTF. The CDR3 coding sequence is TGTGCCAGTAGATTCACGCCCGGGACAGCTAGCAACTATGGCTACACCTTC.

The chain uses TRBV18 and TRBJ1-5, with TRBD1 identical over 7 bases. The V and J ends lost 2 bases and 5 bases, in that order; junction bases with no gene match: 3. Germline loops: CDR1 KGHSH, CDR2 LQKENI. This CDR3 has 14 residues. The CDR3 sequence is CASSPDREYQPQHF. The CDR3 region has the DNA TGTGCCAGCTCACCAGACAGGGAATATCAGCCCCAGCATTTT.